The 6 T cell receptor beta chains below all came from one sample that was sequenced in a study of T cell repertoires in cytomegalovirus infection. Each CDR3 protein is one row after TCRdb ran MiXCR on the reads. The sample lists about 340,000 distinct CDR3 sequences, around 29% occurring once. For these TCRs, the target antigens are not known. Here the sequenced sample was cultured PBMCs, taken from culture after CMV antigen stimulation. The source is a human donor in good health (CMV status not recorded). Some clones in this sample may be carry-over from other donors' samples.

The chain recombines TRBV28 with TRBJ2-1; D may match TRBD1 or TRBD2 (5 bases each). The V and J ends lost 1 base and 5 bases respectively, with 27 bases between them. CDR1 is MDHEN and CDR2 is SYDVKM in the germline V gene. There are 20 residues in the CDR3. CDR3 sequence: CASSLFIQTTRDLVNNEQFF. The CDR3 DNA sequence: TGTGCCAGCAGTTTATTTATCCAGACCACCCGGGACCTGGTTAACAATGAGCAGTTCTTC. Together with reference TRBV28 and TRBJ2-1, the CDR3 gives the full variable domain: DVKVTQSSRYLVKRTGEKVFLECVQDMDHENMFWYRQDPGLGLRLIYFSYDVKMKEKGDIPEGYSVSREKKERFSLILESASTNQTSMYLCASSLFIQTTRDLVNNEQFFGPGTRLTVL.

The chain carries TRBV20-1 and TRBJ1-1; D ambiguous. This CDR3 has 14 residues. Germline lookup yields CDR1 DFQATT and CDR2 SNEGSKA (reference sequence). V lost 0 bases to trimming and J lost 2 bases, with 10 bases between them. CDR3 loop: CSARDPFINTEAFF. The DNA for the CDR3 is TGCAGTGCTAGAGACCCCTTTATAAACACTGAAGCTTTCTTT.

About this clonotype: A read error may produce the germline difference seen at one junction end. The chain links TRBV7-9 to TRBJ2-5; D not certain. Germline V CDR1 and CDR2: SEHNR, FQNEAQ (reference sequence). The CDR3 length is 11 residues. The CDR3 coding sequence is TGTGCCAGCAGCTCAATGGAGATCCAGTACTTC. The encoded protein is CASSSMEIQYF. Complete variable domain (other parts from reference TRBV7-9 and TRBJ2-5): DTGVSQNPRHKITKRGQNVTFRCDPISEHNRLYWYRQTLGQGPEFLTYFQNEAQLEKSRLLSDRFSAERPKGSFSTLEIQRTEQGDSAMYLCASSSMEIQYFGPGTRLLVL.

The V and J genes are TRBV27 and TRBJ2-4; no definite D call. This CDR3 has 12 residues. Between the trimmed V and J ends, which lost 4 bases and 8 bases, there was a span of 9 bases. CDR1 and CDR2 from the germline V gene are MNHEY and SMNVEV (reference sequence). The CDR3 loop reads CASSSRRDIQYF. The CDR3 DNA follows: TGTGCCAGCAGTTCCCGCCGGGACATTCAGTACTTC.

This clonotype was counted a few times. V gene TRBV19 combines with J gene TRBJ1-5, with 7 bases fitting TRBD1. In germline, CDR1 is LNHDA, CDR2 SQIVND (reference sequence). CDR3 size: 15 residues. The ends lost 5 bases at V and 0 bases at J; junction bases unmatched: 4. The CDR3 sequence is CASSGTAYSNQPQHF. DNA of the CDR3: TGTGCCAGTAGTGGGACAGCGTATAGCAATCAGCCCCAGCATTTT.

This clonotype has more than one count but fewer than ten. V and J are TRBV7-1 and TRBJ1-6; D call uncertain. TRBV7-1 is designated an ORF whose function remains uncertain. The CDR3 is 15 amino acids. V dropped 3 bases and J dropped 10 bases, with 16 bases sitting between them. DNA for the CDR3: TGTGCCAGCAGCTCGGCGGGAGGTCTCAGCTCACCCCTCCACTTT. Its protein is CASSSAGGLSSPLHF.